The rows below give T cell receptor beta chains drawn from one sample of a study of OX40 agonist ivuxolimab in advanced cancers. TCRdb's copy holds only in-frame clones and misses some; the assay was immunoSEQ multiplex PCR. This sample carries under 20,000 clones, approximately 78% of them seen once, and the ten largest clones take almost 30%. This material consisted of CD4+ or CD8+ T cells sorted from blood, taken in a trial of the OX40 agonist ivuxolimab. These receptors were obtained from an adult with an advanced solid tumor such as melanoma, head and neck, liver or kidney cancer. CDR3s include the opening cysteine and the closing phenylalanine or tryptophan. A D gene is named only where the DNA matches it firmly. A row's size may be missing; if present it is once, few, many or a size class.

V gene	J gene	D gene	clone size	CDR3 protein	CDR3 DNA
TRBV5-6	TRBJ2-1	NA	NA	CASSQDYNEQFF	TGTGCCAGCAGCCAAGACTACAATGAGCAGTTCTTC
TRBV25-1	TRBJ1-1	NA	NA	CASSDSWQKSPNTEAFF	TGTGCCAGCAGTGATAGTTGGCAGAAAAGTCCGAACACTGAAGCTTTCTTT
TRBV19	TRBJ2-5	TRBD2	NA	CASSIGGAGQETQYF	TGTGCCAGTAGTATAGGGGGAGCGGGGCAAGAGACCCAGTACTTC
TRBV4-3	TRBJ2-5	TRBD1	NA	CASSQAQTFGQGTYQETQYF	TGCGCCAGCAGCCAAGCCCAGACATTCGGACAGGGAACGTACCAAGAGACCCAGTACTTC
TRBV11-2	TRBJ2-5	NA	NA	CASSLDGRETQYF	TGTGCCAGCAGCTTAGATGGGCGGGAGACCCAGTACTTC
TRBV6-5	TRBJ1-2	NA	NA	CASSYERTYGYTF	TGTGCCAGCAGTTACGAACGGACTTATGGCTACACCTTC
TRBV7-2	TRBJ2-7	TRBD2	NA	CASSALAGLSYEQYF	TGTGCCAGCAGCGCCCTAGCGGGGCTCTCCTACGAGCAGTACTTC
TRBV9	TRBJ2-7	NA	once	CASSAHPSSSYEQYF	TGTGCCAGCAGCGCCCATCCCTCGAGCTCCTACGAGCAGTACTTC
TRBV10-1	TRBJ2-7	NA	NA	CASSGSPTSYEQYF	TGCGCCAGCAGTGGGAGCCCGACCTCCTACGAGCAGTACTTC
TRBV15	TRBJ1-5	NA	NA	CATSRGVRSLDSNQPQHF	TGTGCCACCAGCAGAGGGGTTCGGAGCCTGGATAGCAATCAGCCCCAGCATTTT
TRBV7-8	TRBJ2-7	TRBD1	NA	CASSLEGDSYEQYF	TGTGCCAGCAGCTTAGAGGGGGACAGCTACGAGCAGTACTTC
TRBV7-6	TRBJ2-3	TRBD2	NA	CASSLVPPVAGGDTQYF	TGTGCCAGCAGCTTAGTTCCGCCTGTAGCGGGAGGAGATACGCAGTATTTT
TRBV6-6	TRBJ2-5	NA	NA	CASSPDGTPDETQYF	TGTGCCAGCAGCCCCGACGGGACTCCCGACGAGACCCAGTACTTC
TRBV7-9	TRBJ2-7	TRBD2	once	CASSSTDGRYNYEQYF	TGTGCCAGCAGCTCGACGGACGGGAGGTATAACTACGAGCAGTACTTC
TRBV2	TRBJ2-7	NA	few	CASTGTVSSYEQYF	TGTGCCAGCACCGGGACCGTAAGCTCCTACGAGCAGTACTTC
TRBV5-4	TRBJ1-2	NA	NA	CASSLEAYGYTF	TGTGCCAGCAGCTTGGAGGCCTATGGCTACACCTTC
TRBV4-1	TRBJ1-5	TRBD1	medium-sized	CASSQDRGNQPQHF	TGCGCCAGCAGCCAGGACAGGGGCAATCAGCCCCAGCATTTT
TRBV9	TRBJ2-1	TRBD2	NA	CASSVEGLAGWEQFF	TGTGCCAGCAGCGTGGAGGGACTAGCGGGCTGGGAGCAGTTCTTC
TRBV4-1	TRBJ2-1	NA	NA	CASSQEDQVNEQFF	TGCGCCAGCAGCCAAGAAGACCAGGTCAATGAGCAGTTCTTC
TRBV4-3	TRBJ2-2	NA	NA	CASRVSGLDTGELFF	TGCGCCAGCAGGGTATCGGGGCTGGACACCGGGGAGCTGTTTTTT
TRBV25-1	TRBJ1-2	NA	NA	CASSVGGYGYTF	TGTGCCAGCAGTGTTGGAGGCTACGGCTACACCTTC
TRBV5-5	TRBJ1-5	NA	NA	CASSLASYSNQPQHF	TGTGCCAGCAGCTTGGCGAGTTATAGCAATCAGCCCCAGCATTTT
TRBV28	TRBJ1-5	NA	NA	CASSFLVTDQPQHF	TGTGCCAGCAGTTTCCTCGTCACGGATCAGCCCCAGCATTTT
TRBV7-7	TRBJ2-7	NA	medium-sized	CASSLNERDEQYF	TGTGCCAGCAGCTTAAATGAGAGGGACGAGCAGTACTTC
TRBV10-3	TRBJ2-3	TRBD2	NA	CAISEFIGGGAGTDTQYF	TGTGCCATCAGTGAGTTTATCGGCGGGGGGGCCGGCACAGATACGCAGTATTTT
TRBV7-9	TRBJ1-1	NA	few	CASSLAGTEAFF	TGTGCCAGCAGCTTAGCAGGGACTGAAGCTTTCTTT
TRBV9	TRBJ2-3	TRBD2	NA	CASSVGGGSGNTQYF	TGTGCCAGCAGCGTAGGGGGAGGGAGCGGGAATACGCAGTATTTT
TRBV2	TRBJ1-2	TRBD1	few	CASSSTGGAGYGYTF	TGTGCCAGCAGTTCCACAGGGGGCGCAGGCTATGGCTACACCTTC
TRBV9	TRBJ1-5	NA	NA	CASSQGLGNNQPQHF	TGTGCCAGCAGCCAGGGACTGGGAAACAATCAGCCCCAGCATTTT
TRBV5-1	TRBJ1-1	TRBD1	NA	CASSFGTENTEAFF	TGCGCCAGCAGCTTCGGGACAGAGAACACTGAAGCTTTCTTT
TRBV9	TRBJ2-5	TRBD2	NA	CASSVEWGGRSQETQYF	TGTGCCAGCAGCGTAGAATGGGGAGGGCGGTCCCAAGAGACCCAGTACTTC
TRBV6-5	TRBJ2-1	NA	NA	CASSFGLWTEYNEQFF	TGTGCCAGCAGTTTCGGGCTTTGGACGGAATACAATGAGCAGTTCTTC
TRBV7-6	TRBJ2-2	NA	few	CASSEGAGELFF	TGTGCCAGCAGTGAGGGGGCCGGGGAGCTGTTTTTT
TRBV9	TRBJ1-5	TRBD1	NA	CASSVGDRDHQPQHF	TGTGCCAGCAGCGTAGGCGACAGGGATCATCAGCCCCAGCATTTT
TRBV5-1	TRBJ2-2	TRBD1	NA	CASDITGGGTGELFF	TGCGCCAGCGATATAACAGGGGGCGGCACCGGGGAGCTGTTTTTT
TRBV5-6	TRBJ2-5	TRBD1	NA	CASSLLTGIETQYF	TGTGCCAGCAGCTTACTGACAGGGATCGAGACCCAGTACTTC
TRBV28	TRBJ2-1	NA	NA	CASSLFRQGRSYNEQFF	TGTGCCAGCAGTTTATTTCGGCAGGGCAGGTCCTACAATGAGCAGTTCTTC
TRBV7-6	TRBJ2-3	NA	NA	CASSLALSTDTQYF	TGTGCCAGCAGCTTAGCCCTGAGCACAGATACGCAGTATTTT
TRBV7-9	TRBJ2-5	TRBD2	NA	CASSALAGGRETQYF	TGTGCCAGCAGCGCCCTAGCGGGGGGCAGAGAGACCCAGTACTTC
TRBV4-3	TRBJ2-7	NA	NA	CASSQEQGGTYEQYF	TGCGCCAGCAGCCAAGAACAGGGAGGAACCTACGAGCAGTACTTC
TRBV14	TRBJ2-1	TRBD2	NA	CASSQGSGEGYNEQFF	TGTGCCAGCAGCCAAGGAAGCGGGGAGGGCTACAATGAGCAGTTCTTC
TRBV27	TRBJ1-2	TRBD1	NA	CASSLTQGAVYGYTF	TGTGCCAGCAGTTTAACCCAGGGGGCGGTCTATGGCTACACCTTC
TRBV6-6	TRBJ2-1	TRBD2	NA	CASTPSGMNYNEQFF	TGTGCCAGCACCCCTAGCGGAATGAACTACAATGAGCAGTTCTTC
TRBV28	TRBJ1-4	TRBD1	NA	CASSTLILDREVEKLFF	TGTGCCAGCAGTACTTTGATCCTAGACAGGGAAGTTGAAAAACTGTTTTTT
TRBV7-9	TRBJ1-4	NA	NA	CASSFEQAREKLFF	TGTGCCAGCAGCTTTGAACAGGCGAGGGAAAAACTGTTTTTT
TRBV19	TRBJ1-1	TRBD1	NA	CASSIFPAGGTAEAFF	TGTGCCAGTAGTATATTCCCAGCAGGGGGGACCGCTGAAGCTTTCTTT
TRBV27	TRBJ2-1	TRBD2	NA	CASSLGLAGYKEQFF	TGTGCCAGCAGTTTGGGACTAGCGGGATATAAAGAGCAGTTCTTC
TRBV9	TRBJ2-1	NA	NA	CASGGLTGSSYNEQFF	TGTGCCAGCGGAGGTCTTACAGGGAGCTCCTACAATGAGCAGTTCTTC
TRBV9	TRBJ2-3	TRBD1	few	CASTLTGLPDTQYF	TGTGCCAGCACCCTGACAGGGTTACCAGATACGCAGTATTTT
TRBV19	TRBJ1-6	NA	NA	CASTPFRGSNSPLHF	TGTGCCAGTACCCCTTTTCGCGGATCTAATTCACCCCTCCACTTT
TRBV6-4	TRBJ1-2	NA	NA	CASSDSEGNGYTF	TGTGCCAGCAGTGACTCAGAGGGCAACGGCTACACCTTC
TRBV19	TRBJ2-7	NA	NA	CASSGSGAYEQYF	TGTGCCAGTAGTGGGTCGGGTGCCTACGAGCAGTACTTC
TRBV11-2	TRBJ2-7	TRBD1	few	CASSSSRGLYYEQYF	TGTGCCAGCAGCTCTAGCAGGGGGCTTTACTACGAGCAGTACTTC
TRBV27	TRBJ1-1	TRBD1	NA	CASSLDRGYMNTEAFF	TGTGCCAGCAGTTTAGACAGGGGGTATATGAACACTGAAGCTTTCTTT
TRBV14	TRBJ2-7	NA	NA	CASSQDVYEQYF	TGTGCCAGCAGCCAAGACGTCTACGAGCAGTACTTC
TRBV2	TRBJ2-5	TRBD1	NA	CANQGVKRETQYF	TGTGCCAACCAGGGGGTGAAGCGGGAGACCCAGTACTTC
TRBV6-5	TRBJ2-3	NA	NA	CASSYRDSFTDTQYF	TGTGCCAGCAGTTACCGGGACTCGTTCACAGATACGCAGTATTTT